This T cell receptor beta chain appears in the sequencing data of a study of blood T cells in healthy people across ages. Comment on this clonotype: No antigen is known for it.

Whole-study results and caveats: A strong correlation was seen between TCR beta diversity and naive T cell percentage.

Trimming pared 5 bases from V and 6 bases from J, leaving 12 bases between. CDR1 and CDR2 (germline): LGHDT, YNNKEL (reference sequence). The CDR3 length is 13 residues. Alongside a J-beta primer mix, a sample-barcoded 5' primer served in a second PCR lasting about 7 to 12 cycles. Via MiXCR, TCRdb re-called the 5' RACE reads, giving one row per CDR3 protein. The data contain roughly 830,000 distinct CDR3 sequences, around 62% of them singletons. This sequence was found in a man aged 30-40 years in good health. Sequenced material: blood. This sequence joins TRBV3-1 and TRBJ2-3; possible D gene TRBD2, 5 bases. As DNA, the CDR3 is TGTGCCAGCAGCGAGGGCTCATTTGATACGCAGTATTTT. Amino acids: CASSEGSFDTQYF.